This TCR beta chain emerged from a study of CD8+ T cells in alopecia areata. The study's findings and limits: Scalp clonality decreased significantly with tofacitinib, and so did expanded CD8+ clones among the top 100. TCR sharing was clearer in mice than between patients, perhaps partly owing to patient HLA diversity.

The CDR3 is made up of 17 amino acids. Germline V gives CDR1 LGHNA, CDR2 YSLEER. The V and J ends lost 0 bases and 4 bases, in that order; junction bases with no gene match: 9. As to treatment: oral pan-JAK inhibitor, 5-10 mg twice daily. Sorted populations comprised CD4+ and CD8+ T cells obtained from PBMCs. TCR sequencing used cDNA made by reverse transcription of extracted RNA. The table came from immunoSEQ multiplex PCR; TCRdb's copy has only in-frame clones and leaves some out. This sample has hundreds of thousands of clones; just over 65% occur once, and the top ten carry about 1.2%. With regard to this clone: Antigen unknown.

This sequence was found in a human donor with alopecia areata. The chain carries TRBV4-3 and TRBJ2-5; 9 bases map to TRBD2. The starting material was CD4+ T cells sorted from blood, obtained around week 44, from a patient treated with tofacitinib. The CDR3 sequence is CASSQDLRAGGLETQYF. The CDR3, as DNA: TGCGCCAGCAGCCAAGATCTGCGAGCGGGGGGCTTAGAGACCCAGTACTTC.